The 21 T cell receptor beta chains in this list originate from one sample, sequenced in a study of graft-versus-host responses after intestinal transplantation. Profiling relied on immunoSEQ multiplex PCR, and the TCRdb table lists in-frame clones only, not all of them. The table shows 29,000 or so clones, with about 85% occurring only once. The sequencing here drew on PBMCs, taken approximately 460 days after intestinal transplantation. These receptors originate from a human patient who received an intestinal transplant, so some T cells may come from the graft donor.

The genes are TRBV6-5 and TRBJ2-7; unclear D gene. The CDR3 is 11 amino acids. CDR1 MNHEY and CDR2 SVGAGI come from the germline V gene. The V and J ends lost 6 bases and 3 bases respectively, with 6 bases between them. CDR3 protein: CASRHLYEQYF. The CDR3, as DNA: TGTGCCAGCAGGCATCTCTACGAGCAGTACTTC.

The chain has TRBV25-1 and TRBJ2-7, with 8 bases fitting TRBD1. Germline CDR1 MGHDK, CDR2 SYGVNS. The CDR3 sequence is 11 residues long. The junction had 1 base not matched to a gene; V was cut back by 8 bases and J by 4 bases. The CDR3: CASGQGYEQYF. The CDR3 region has the DNA TGTGCCAGCGGACAGGGATACGAGCAGTACTTC.

This chain uses TRBV19 with TRBJ2-1; 7 bases are a match to TRBD2. The ends lost 5 bases at V and 0 bases at J; junction bases unmatched: 10. The length of the CDR3 is 17 residues. The germline V gene encodes CDR1 LNHDA and CDR2 SQIVND (reference sequence). CDR3 in DNA: TGTGCCAGTAGTCGCAATTACGGGGGGAGCTCCTACAATGAGCAGTTCTTC. Its translation: CASSRNYGGSSYNEQFF. The full variable domain, completed using reference TRBV19 and TRBJ2-1, is DGGITQSPKYLFRKEGQNVTLSCEQNLNHDAMYWYRQDPGQGLRLIYYSQIVNDFQKGDIAEGYSVSREKKESFPLTVTSAQKNPTAFYLCASSRNYGGSSYNEQFFGPGTRLTVL.

The V gene is TRBV9, the J gene TRBJ2-2, with D maybe TRBD1 (7 bases). Trimming cost V 3 bases and J 3 bases, with 24 bases left between them. CDR1 and CDR2 (germline): SGDLS, YYNGEE. CDR3 length: 19 amino acids. As DNA, the CDR3 is TGTGCCAGCAGCGCAACCGAAGGACAGGTCGGGGGTTACACCGGGGAGCTGTTTTTT. Amino acids: CASSATEGQVGGYTGELFF.

The chain carries TRBV9 and TRBJ1-1; D is ambiguous. The CDR3 contains 14 residues. CDR1 is SGDLS and CDR2 is YYNGEE in the germline V gene. V was cut by 4 bases and J by 3 bases, with 13 bases left in between. CDR3 DNA: TGTGCCAGCAGCTTGTCGGACGGCTACACTGAAGCTTTCTTT. Amino acid sequence: CASSLSDGYTEAFF.

The rearrangement links TRBV7-2 to TRBJ1-1; perhaps TRBD1 as D (5 bases). Germline CDR1 is SGHTA and CDR2 is FQGNSA. Trimming cost V 1 base and J 4 bases, with 10 bases left between them. The CDR3 spans 14 residues. CDR3 region: CASSLGGYGTEAFF. The CDR3, as DNA: TGTGCCAGCAGCTTAGGGGGGTACGGCACTGAAGCTTTCTTT. Combining the CDR3 with reference TRBV7-2 and TRBJ1-1 gives the whole variable domain GAGVSQSPSNKVTEKGKDVELRCDPISGHTALYWYRQSLGQGLEFLIYFQGNSAPDKSGLPSDRFSAERTGGSVSTLTIQRTQQEDSAVYLCASSLGGYGTEAFFGQGTRLTVV.

Written as DNA, the CDR3 is TGTGCCAGCAGTTACTCGATAGCAAACACTGAAGCTTTCTTT. Translation: CASSYSIANTEAFF. V is TRBV6-5 and J is TRBJ1-1; unclear D gene. This CDR3 spans 14 amino acids. From germline, CDR1 is MNHEY and CDR2 SVGAGI. Trimming shortened V by 0 bases and J by 2 bases, and 7 bases separated the two germline ends.

This clone has just a few counts. The chain combines TRBV6-6 with TRBJ2-7, with TRBD2 matching 8 bases. The CDR3 is 15 amino acids. Germline loops: CDR1 MNHNY, CDR2 SVGAGI (reference sequence). Trimming took 2 bases from V and 4 from J; bases not matched to a gene: 7. The CDR3 DNA sequence: TGTGCCAGCAGTTACGCTGGACTAGCAATTTACGAGCAGTACTTC. It is translated as CASSYAGLAIYEQYF.

This chain connects TRBV4-1 to TRBJ2-3; D assignment may be TRBD1 or TRBD2 (5 bases each). The CDR3 is 18 amino acids. CDR1 is MGHRA and CDR2 is YSYEKL in the germline V gene. Trimming pared 1 base from V and 2 bases from J, leaving 19 bases between. The CDR3: CASSQGIVRGGYTDTQYF. CDR3 coding DNA: TGCGCCAGCAGCCAAGGAATCGTCCGGGGCGGTTACACAGATACGCAGTATTTT.

This clone has more than one count but fewer than ten. The CDR3 region has the DNA TGTGCCAGCAGCGTACTCGCCAGGGGGGAAGCTTTCTTT. Translating gives CASSVLARGEAFF. The chain is built from TRBV9 and TRBJ1-1, with TRBD1 matching 7 bases. The CDR3 sequence is 13 residues long. With 1 base clipped from V and 8 bases from J, the junction kept 5 bases outside the gene matches. CDR1 and CDR2 (germline): SGDLS, YYNGEE.

This chain connects TRBV6-1 to TRBJ2-3; 9 bases agree with TRBD2. Germline V gene sequence: CDR1 MNHNS, CDR2 SASEGT. The CDR3 sequence is 14 residues long. The V segment lost 5 bases and the J segment 4 bases; nucleotides outside the gene matches: 4. The CDR3 DNA is TGTGCCAGCAGTAATCTAGCGGGATCAGATACGCAGTATTTT. Translated, it gives CASSNLAGSDTQYF.

V is TRBV21-1 and J is TRBJ2-5; whether TRBD1, the table's D call, matches the DNA was not checked. TRBV21-1 is reported as a pseudogene. This CDR3 region has 15 residues. CDR3 in amino acids: CASSKAQDRGQTQYF. The CDR3 DNA reads TGTGCCAGCAGCAAAGCGCAGGACAGGGGACAGACCCAGTACTTC.

The CDR3 is CASRTGGAYEQYF. The CDR3 region has the DNA TGTGCCAGCAGGACGGGGGGGGCCTACGAGCAGTACTTC. The chain employs TRBV6-5 and TRBJ2-7; 8 positions agree with TRBD2. The CDR3 covers 13 residues. Germline CDR1 reads MNHEY; CDR2 reads SVGAGI. J gave up 2 bases and V 6 bases, and 3 bases lay outside the gene matches.

The rearrangement joins TRBV2 to TRBJ2-7; D is possibly TRBD1 or TRBD2 (5 bases each). Trimming pared 4 bases from V and 1 base from J, leaving 17 bases between. The CDR3 loop spans 16 amino acids. The germline CDR1 and CDR2 sequences are SNHLY and FYNNEI. The CDR3 sequence: CASSGPGRLLSYEQYF. CDR3 nucleotides: TGTGCCAGCAGTGGACCGGGACGCCTGCTTTCCTACGAGCAGTACTTC.

Remarks on this clone: One junction end disagrees with the germline gene, perhaps due to a read error. V and J are TRBV4-1 and TRBJ2-2; D ambiguous. The CDR3 loop spans 16 amino acids. Germline V gene sequence: CDR1 MGHRA, CDR2 YSYEKL. CDR3 region: CASSQERFANTGELFF. CDR3 sequence (DNA): TGTGCCAGCAGCCAAGAGAGGTTCGCGAACACCGGGGAGCTGTTTTTT.

V usage is TRBV5-1 and J usage is TRBJ1-1; D is unclear. This CDR3 comprises 14 residues. The germline CDR1 and CDR2 sequences are SGHRS and YFSETQ. The V and J ends lost 3 bases and 5 bases respectively, with 14 bases between them. CDR3 DNA sequence: TGCGCCAGCAGCTCGGGCGTCGATGGAACTGAAGCTTTCTTT. Its translation: CASSSGVDGTEAFF.

V is TRBV2 and J is TRBJ2-7, with 9 bases fitting TRBD2. Trimming took 3 bases from V and 5 from J; bases not matched to a gene: 11. The CDR3 has 16 residues. Germline V lookup: CDR1 SNHLY, CDR2 FYNNEI. Here the CDR3 DNA reads TGTGCCAGCAGTGAGCCAATCAGAGCGGGGGGAAACGAGCAGTACTTC. Encoded protein: CASSEPIRAGGNEQYF.

The chain has TRBV5-4 and TRBJ2-7; TRBD1 aligns across 8 bases. The CDR3 is 15 amino acids. Germline-derived CDR1 and CDR2 are SGHNT and YYREEE (reference sequence). The ends lost 4 bases at V and 3 bases at J; junction bases unmatched: 9. The CDR3: CASSPAGQESYEQYF. The CDR3 bases are TGTGCCAGCAGCCCGGCGGGACAGGAGAGCTACGAGCAGTACTTC.

V is TRBV7-2 and J is TRBJ2-7, with 10 bases matching TRBD1. This CDR3 comprises 19 residues. The V gene end was trimmed by 0 bases and the J gene end by 6 bases; junction bases not matched to a gene: 17. Germline CDR1 and CDR2: SGHTA and FQGNSA. The CDR3 DNA is TGTGCCAGCAGCTTAGCCATAATCCGGCGGGGACAGGGGAGGGCCGAGCAGTACTTC. Its translation: CASSLAIIRRGQGRAEQYF.

This chain links TRBV5-5 with TRBJ1-1; 10 nucleotides agree with TRBD1. The CDR3 spans 15 residues. After removal of 3 bases from V and 5 bases from J, the junction contained 7 bases not matched to a gene. Germline CDR1 and CDR2: SGHKS and YYEKEE (reference sequence). The CDR3, as DNA: TGTGCCAGCAGCTCCCGGACAGGGGGGGGAACTGAAGCTTTCTTT. Its protein is CASSSRTGGGTEAFF.

DNA for the CDR3: TGTGCCAGCAGCGGGCATTTGGGCGGCTACGAGCAGTACTTC. This sequence encodes CASSGHLGGYEQYF. The chain carries TRBV5-6 and TRBJ2-7; D call uncertain. This CDR3 is 14 amino acids long. Germline assignment: CDR1 SGHDT and CDR2 YYEEEE. Deletions cut 4 bases from V and 3 bases from J, with 14 bases between.